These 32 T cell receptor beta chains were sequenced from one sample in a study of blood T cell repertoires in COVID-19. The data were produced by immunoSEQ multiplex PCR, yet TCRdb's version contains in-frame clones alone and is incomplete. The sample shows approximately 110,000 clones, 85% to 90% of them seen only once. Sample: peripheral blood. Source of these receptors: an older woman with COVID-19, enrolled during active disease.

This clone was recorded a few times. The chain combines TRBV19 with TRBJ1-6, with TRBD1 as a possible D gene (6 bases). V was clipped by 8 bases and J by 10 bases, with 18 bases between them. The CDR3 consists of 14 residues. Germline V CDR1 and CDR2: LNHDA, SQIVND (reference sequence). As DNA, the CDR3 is TGTGCCAGTCTAAGTACAGGGAAGGGCTCACCCCTCCACTTT. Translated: CASLSTGKGSPLHF.

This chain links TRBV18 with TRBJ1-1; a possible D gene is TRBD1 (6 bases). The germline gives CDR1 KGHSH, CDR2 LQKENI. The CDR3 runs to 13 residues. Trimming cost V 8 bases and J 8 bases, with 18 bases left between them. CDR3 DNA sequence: TGTGCCAGCCGGCAGGGGAGCACGGGCGAAGCTTTCTTT. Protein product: CASRQGSTGEAFF.

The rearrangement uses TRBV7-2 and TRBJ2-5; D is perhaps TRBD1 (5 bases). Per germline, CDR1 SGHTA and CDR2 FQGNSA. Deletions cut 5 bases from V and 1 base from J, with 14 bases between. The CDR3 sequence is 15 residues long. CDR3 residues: CASSPMVGPQETQYF. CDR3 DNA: TGTGCCAGCAGCCCAATGGTGGGGCCCCAAGAGACCCAGTACTTC. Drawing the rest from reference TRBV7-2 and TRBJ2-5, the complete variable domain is GAGVSQSPSNKVTEKGKDVELRCDPISGHTALYWYRQSLGQGLEFLIYFQGNSAPDKSGLPSDRFSAERTGGSVSTLTIQRTQQEDSAVYLCASSPMVGPQETQYFGPGTRLLVL.

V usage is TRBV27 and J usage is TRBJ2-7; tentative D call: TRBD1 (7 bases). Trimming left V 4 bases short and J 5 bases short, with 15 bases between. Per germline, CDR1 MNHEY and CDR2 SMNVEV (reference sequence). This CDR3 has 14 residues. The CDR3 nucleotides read TGTGCCAGCAGTTACGACAGGGAGGTCAACGAGCAGTACTTC. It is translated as CASSYDREVNEQYF.

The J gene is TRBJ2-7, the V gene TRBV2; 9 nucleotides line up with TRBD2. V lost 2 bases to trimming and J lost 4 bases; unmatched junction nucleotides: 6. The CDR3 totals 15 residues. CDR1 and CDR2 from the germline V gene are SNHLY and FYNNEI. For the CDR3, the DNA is TGTGCCAGCAGTGAACCCGGGACTAGCTTGTACGAGCAGTACTTC. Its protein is CASSEPGTSLYEQYF.

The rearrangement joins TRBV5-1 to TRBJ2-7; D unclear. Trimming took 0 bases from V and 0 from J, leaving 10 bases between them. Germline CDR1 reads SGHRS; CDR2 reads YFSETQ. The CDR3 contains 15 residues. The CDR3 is CASSLGGDSSYEQYF. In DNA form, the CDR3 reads TGCGCCAGCAGCTTGGGCGGAGATAGCTCCTACGAGCAGTACTTC.

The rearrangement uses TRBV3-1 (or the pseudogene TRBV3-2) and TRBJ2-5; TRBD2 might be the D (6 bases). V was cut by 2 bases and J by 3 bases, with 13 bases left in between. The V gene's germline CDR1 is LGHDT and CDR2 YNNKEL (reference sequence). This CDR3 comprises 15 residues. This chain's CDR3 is CASSQHPGAEETQYF. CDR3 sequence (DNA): TGTGCCAGCAGCCAACACCCGGGAGCCGAAGAGACCCAGTACTTC.

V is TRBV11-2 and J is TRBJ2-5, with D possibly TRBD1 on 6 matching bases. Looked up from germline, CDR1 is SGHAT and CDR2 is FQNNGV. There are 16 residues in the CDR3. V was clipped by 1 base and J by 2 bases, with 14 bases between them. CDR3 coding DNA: TGTGCCAGCAGCTTAGGTGGTTCAAGGGGGCAAGAGACCCAGTACTTC. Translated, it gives CASSLGGSRGQETQYF.

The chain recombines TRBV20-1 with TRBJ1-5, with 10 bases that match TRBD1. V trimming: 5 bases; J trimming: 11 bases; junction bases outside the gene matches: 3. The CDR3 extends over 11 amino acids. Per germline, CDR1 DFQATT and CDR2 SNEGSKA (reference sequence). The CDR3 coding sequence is TGCAGTGCTGGGGGGACAGGGGCCCAGCATTTT. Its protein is CSAGGTGAQHF.

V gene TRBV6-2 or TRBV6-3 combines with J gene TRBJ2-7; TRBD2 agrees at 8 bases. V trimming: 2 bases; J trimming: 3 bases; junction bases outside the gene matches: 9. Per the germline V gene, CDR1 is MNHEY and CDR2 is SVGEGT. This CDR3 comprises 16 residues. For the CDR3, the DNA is TGTGCCAGCAGTTACCATGAGACGGGGGGGGACTACGAGCAGTACTTC. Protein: CASSYHETGGDYEQYF.

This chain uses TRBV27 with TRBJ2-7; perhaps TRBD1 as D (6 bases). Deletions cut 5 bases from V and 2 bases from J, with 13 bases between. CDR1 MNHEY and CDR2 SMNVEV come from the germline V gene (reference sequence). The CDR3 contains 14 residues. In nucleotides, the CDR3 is TGTGCCAGCAGTCGTCGACAGGATCCCTACGAGCAGTACTTC. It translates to CASSRRQDPYEQYF.

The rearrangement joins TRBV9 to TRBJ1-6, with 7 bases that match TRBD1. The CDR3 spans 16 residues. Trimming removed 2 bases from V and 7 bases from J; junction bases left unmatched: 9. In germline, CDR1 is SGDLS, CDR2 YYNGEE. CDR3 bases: TGTGCCAGCAGCGTCGAATCGGGACAGACCAATTCACCCCTCCACTTT. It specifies CASSVESGQTNSPLHF. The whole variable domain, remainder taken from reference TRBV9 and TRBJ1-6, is DSGVTQTPKHLITATGQRVTLRCSPRSGDLSVYWYQQSLDQGLQFLIQYYNGEERAKGNILERFSAQQFPDLHSELNLSSLELGDSALYFCASSVESGQTNSPLHFGNGTRLTVT.

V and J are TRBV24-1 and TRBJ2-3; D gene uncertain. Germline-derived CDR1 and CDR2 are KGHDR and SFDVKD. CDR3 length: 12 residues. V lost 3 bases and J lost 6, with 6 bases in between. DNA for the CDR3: TGTGCCACCAGTGATCCCGAGGATACGCAGTATTTT. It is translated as CATSDPEDTQYF.

DNA of the CDR3: TGTGCCAGCAATCCAGCAGGCAATCCCAACACTGAAGCTTTCTTT. Its translation: CASNPAGNPNTEAFF. V is TRBV28 and J is TRBJ1-1; D remains ambiguous. The CDR3 is 15 amino acids. The V gene lost 7 bases and the J gene lost 2 bases, with 17 bases spanning the gap. Per the germline V gene, CDR1 is MDHEN and CDR2 is SYDVKM.

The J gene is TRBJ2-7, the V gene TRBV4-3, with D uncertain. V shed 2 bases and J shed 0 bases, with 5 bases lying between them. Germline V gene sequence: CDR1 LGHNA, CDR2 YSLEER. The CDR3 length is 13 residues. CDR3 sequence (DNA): TGCGCCAGCAGCCAAACAAGCTCCTACGAGCAGTACTTC. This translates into CASSQTSSYEQYF.

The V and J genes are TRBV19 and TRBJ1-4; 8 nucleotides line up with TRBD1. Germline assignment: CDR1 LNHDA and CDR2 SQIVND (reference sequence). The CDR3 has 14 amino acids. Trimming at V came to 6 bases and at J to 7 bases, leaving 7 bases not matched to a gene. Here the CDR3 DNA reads TGTGCCAGTAGAGGGACAGGTAGAGGTGAAAAACTGTTTTTT. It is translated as CASRGTGRGEKLFF.

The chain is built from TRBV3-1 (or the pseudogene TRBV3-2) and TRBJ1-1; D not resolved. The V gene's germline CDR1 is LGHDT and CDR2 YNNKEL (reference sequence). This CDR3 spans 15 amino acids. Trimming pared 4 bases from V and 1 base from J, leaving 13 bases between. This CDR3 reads CASSPPRGRNTEAFF. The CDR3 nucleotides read TGTGCCAGCAGCCCGCCTCGCGGGCGGAACACTGAAGCTTTCTTT.

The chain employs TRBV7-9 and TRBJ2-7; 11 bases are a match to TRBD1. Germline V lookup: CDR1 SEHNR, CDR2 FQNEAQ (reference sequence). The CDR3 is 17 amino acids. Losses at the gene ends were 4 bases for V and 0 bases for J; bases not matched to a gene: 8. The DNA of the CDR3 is TGTGCCAGCAGCTCTGGACAGGGGGCCAGATTCTCCTACGAGCAGTACTTC. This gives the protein CASSSGQGARFSYEQYF.

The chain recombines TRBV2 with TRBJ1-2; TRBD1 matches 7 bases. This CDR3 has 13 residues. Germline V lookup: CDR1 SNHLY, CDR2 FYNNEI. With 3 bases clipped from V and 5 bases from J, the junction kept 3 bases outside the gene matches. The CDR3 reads CASSDTGEYGYTF. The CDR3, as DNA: TGTGCCAGCAGTGATACAGGGGAGTATGGCTACACCTTC.

The DNA of the CDR3 is TGCGCCAGCAGTGAAGGCAGGGTCGCAGATACGCAGTATTTT. It translates to CASSEGRVADTQYF. The chain links TRBV10-1 to TRBJ2-3; D perhaps matches TRBD1 (5 bases). The germline CDR1 and CDR2 sequences are WNHNN and SYGVQD (reference sequence). CDR3 size: 14 residues. V lost 3 bases and J 4 bases, leaving 11 bases between the germline ends.

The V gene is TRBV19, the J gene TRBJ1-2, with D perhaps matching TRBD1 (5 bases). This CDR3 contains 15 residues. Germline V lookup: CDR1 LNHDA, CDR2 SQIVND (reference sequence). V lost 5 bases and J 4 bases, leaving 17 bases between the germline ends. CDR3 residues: CASSGQGGSGYGYTF. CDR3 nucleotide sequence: TGTGCCAGTAGTGGGCAGGGAGGCTCTGGCTATGGCTACACCTTC.

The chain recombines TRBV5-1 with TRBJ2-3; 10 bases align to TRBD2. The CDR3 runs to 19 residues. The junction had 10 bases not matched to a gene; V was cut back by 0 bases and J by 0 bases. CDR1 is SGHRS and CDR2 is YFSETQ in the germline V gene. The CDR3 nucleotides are TGCGCCAGCAGCTTGGAGCTACTAGCGGGGCGCTCTAGCACAGATACGCAGTATTTT. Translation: CASSLELLAGRSSTDTQYF. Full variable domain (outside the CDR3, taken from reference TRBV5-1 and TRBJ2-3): KAGVTQTPRYLIKTRGQQVTLSCSPISGHRSVSWYQQTPGQGLQFLFEYFSETQRNKGNFPGRFSGRQFSNSRSEMNVSTLELGDSALYLCASSLELLAGRSSTDTQYFGPGTRLTVL.

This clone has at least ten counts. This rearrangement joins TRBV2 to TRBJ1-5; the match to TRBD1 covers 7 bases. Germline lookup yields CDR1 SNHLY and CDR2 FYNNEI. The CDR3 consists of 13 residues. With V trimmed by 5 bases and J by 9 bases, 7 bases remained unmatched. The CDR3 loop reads CASSSDRLGPQHF. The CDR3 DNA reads TGTGCCAGCAGTTCGGACAGGTTGGGGCCCCAGCATTTT.

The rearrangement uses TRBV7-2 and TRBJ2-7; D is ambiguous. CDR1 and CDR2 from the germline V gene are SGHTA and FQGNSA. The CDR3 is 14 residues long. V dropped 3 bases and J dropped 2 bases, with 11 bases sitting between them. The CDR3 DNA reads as TGTGCCAGCAGCTTCCGCCCTGGCCCCTACGAGCAGTACTTC. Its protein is CASSFRPGPYEQYF. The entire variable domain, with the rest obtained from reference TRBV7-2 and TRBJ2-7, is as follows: GAGVSQSPSNKVTEKGKDVELRCDPISGHTALYWYRQSLGQGLEFLIYFQGNSAPDKSGLPSDRFSAERTGGSVSTLTIQRTQQEDSAVYLCASSFRPGPYEQYFGPGTRLTVT.

The CDR3 coding sequence is TGTGCCATCAGTTCTGGGACAGTCTCTGGAAACACCATATATTTT. Translated, it gives CAISSGTVSGNTIYF. The genes are TRBV10-3 and TRBJ1-3, with 7 nucleotides matching TRBD1. Per germline, CDR1 ENHRY and CDR2 SYGVKD. The CDR3 has 15 amino acids. V was clipped by 5 bases and J by 0 bases; unmatched bases: 4.

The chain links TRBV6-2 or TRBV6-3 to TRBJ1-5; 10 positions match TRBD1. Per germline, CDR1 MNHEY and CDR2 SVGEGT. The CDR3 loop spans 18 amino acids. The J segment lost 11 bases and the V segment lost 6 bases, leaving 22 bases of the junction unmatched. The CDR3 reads CASSPTTATGGLSLAQHF. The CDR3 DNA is TGTGCCAGCAGCCCTACCACCGCGACAGGGGGCTTATCCTTGGCCCAGCATTTT.

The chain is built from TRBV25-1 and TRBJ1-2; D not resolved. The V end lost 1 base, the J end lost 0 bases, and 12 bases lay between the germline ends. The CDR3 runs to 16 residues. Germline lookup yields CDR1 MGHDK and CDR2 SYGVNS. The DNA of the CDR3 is TGTGCCAGCAGTGAATCGGAGAGGAGCCCTAACTATGGCTACACCTTC. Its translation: CASSESERSPNYGYTF.

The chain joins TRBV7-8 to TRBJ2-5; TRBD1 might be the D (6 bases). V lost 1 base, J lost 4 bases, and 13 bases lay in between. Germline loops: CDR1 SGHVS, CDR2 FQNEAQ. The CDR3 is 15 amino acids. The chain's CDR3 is CASSLVLQGGETQYF. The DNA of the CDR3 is TGTGCCAGCAGCTTAGTTCTACAGGGTGGAGAGACCCAGTACTTC. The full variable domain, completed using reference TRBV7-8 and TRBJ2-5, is GAGVSQSPRYKVAKRGQDVALRCDPISGHVSLFWYQQALGQGPEFLTYFQNEAQLDKSGLPSDRFFAERPEGSVSTLKIQRTQQEDSAVYLCASSLVLQGGETQYFGPGTRLLVL.

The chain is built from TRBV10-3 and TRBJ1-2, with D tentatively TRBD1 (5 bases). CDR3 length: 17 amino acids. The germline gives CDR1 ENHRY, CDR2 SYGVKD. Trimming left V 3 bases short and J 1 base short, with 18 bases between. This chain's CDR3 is CAISDLGDLGVNYGYTF. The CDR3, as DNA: TGTGCCATCAGTGATTTAGGGGATTTAGGGGTTAACTATGGCTACACCTTC.

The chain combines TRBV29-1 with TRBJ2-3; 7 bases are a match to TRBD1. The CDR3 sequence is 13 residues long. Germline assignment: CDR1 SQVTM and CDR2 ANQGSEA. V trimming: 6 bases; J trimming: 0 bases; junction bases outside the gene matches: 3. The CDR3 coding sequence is TGCAGCGTGGGACAGACCAGCACAGATACGCAGTATTTT. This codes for CSVGQTSTDTQYF.

The DNA for the CDR3 is TGCGCCAGCAGCATAGAGGCCGTAAACTATGGCTACACCTTC. This gives the protein CASSIEAVNYGYTF. The V gene is TRBV5-1, the J gene TRBJ1-2, with D unresolved. The CDR3 is 14 amino acids. Germline lookup yields CDR1 SGHRS and CDR2 YFSETQ. Trimming left V 4 bases short and J 2 bases short, with 12 bases between.

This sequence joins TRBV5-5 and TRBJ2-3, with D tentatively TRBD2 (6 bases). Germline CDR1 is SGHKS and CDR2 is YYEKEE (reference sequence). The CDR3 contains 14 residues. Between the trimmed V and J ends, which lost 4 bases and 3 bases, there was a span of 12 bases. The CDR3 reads CASSAEGTTDTQYF. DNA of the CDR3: TGTGCCAGCAGCGCGGAGGGGACTACAGATACGCAGTATTTT.